Below, 10 T cell receptor beta chains from the same sample are listed, as sequenced in a study of shared clonotypes between healthy human individuals. The naive CD8 subset, CD45RO-negative cells positively selected for CCR7, excluded terminally differentiated effector memory CD45RA+ cells. Libraries were prepared by immunoSEQ multiplex PCR; TCRdb keeps only in-frame clonotypes and omits some of them. This repertoire shows more than 2 million clones, 93% found once; its top ten account for less than 2%. The sequenced material came from naive CD8+ T cells from PBMCs. The receptors stem from a man younger than 35 in good health. Some clones in this sample may be carry-over from other donors' samples.

This chain connects TRBV7-6 to TRBJ2-7; a weak D match, TRBD2 (6 bases). The V gene lost 5 bases and the J gene lost 1 base, with 12 bases spanning the gap. CDR1 SGHVS and CDR2 FNYEAQ come from the germline V gene. This CDR3 is 14 amino acids long. CDR3 region: CASSRGAGSYEQYF. The CDR3 DNA follows: TGTGCCAGCAGCCGCGGGGCGGGATCCTACGAGCAGTACTTC.

The CDR3 protein is CASSPLAASYNEQFF. CDR3 nucleotide sequence: TGCGCCAGCAGCCCCCTAGCAGCATCCTACAATGAGCAGTTCTTC. The rearrangement uses TRBV4-1 and TRBJ2-1; possibly TRBD2 for D (5 bases). The CDR3 loop spans 15 amino acids. V lost 4 bases and J 1 base, leaving 11 bases between the germline ends. From germline, CDR1 is MGHRA and CDR2 YSYEKL.

The chain couples TRBV7-6 to TRBJ2-6; D is possibly TRBD1 (6 bases). The germline gives CDR1 SGHVS, CDR2 FNYEAQ. The CDR3 is 18 residues long. Deletions cut 5 bases from V and 0 bases from J, with 17 bases between. CDR3 DNA sequence: TGTGCCAGCAGCCCCGAGACAGGCCTTCTCTCTGGGGCCAACGTCCTGACTTTC. Translation gives CASSPETGLLSGANVLTF.

The chain employs TRBV5-8 and TRBJ2-7, with 7 positions matching TRBD1. This CDR3 region has 15 residues. J was trimmed by 0 bases and V by 4 bases; bases with no gene match: 7. CDR1 SGHTS and CDR2 YDEGEE come from the germline V gene. The CDR3 loop reads CASSKGTASSYEQYF. The CDR3 DNA reads as TGTGCCAGCAGCAAAGGGACAGCTAGCTCCTACGAGCAGTACTTC.

CDR3 region: CASSLPGGAPNTGELFF. The DNA of the CDR3 is TGTGCCAGCAGCTTACCAGGGGGCGCCCCTAACACCGGGGAGCTGTTTTTT. The chain is built from TRBV7-6 and TRBJ2-2; 8 positions match TRBD1. Trimming removed 2 bases from V and 2 bases from J; junction bases left unmatched: 7. Germline CDR1 reads SGHVS; CDR2 reads FNYEAQ. There are 17 residues in the CDR3.

The rearrangement joins TRBV5-6 to TRBJ1-1; TRBD1 is a possible D gene (5 bases). CDR1 is SGHDT and CDR2 is YYEEEE in the germline V gene. V gave up 7 bases and J gave up 2 bases, with 15 bases separating them. This CDR3 comprises 14 residues. The CDR3 spells CASRARGGNTEAFF. DNA for the CDR3: TGTGCCAGCCGTGCCCGGGGGGGAAACACTGAAGCTTTCTTT.

V is TRBV18 and J is TRBJ1-2; D not resolved. Deletions cut 3 bases from V and 5 bases from J, with 16 bases between. This CDR3 has 15 amino acids. Germline CDR1 and CDR2: KGHSH and LQKENI. In DNA, the CDR3 is TGTGCCAGCTCACCTCCGGGATTAGGGAGTTATGGCTACACCTTC. It is translated as CASSPPGLGSYGYTF.

The chain has TRBV27 and TRBJ1-2; no reliable D call. This CDR3 has 15 residues. The germline CDR1 and CDR2 sequences are MNHEY and SMNVEV (reference sequence). V lost 5 bases and J 3 bases, leaving 16 bases between the germline ends. The CDR3 loop reads CASSAHPDFDYGYTF. The DNA for the CDR3 is TGTGCCAGCAGTGCCCACCCTGACTTCGACTATGGCTACACCTTC.

Remarks on this clone: The sample holds other DNA sequences that translate to the same CDR3. V and J are TRBV15 and TRBJ1-5, with D perhaps TRBD1 (6 bases). The CDR3 spans 14 residues. CDR1 is LNHNV, CDR2 YYDKDF, per germline (reference sequence). V was cut by 1 base and J by 4 bases, with 8 bases left in between. The CDR3 DNA reads as TGTGCCACCAGCAGAGGGACAGCTAATCAGCCCCAGCATTTT. Protein: CATSRGTANQPQHF.

The chain recombines TRBV14 with TRBJ1-2; D is uncertain. From germline, CDR1 is SGHDN and CDR2 FVKESK. V lost 3 bases and J 4 bases, leaving 15 bases between the germline ends. The CDR3 sequence is 15 residues long. The CDR3 protein is CASSHGGPHLYGYTF. The CDR3 DNA is TGTGCCAGCAGCCACGGCGGGCCCCACCTCTATGGCTACACCTTC.